A selection of T cell receptor beta chains follows, all from one sample in a study of shared T cell receptors in the human thymus. Produced via immunoSEQ multiplex PCR; TCRdb's table is partial and in-frame only. The table includes over 450,000 clones, about four fifths detected once. These same data were also listed under a study on human thymus T cells.

The specimen sequenced was thymocytes. These receptors were taken from a boy under two years old with a congenital heart defect. Each CDR3 is given with its conserved first and last residue. The D gene is left open where the match is weak. Only some rows state a clone size, as once, few, many or a class for expanded clones.

D gene: -
J gene: TRBJ2-2
clone size: -
V gene: TRBV5-4
CDR3 length: 16
CDR3 DNA: TGTGCCAGCAGCTTGGCGACCCCCGAGGACACCGGGGAGCTGTTTTTT
CDR3 protein: CASSLATPEDTGELFF

D gene: -
J gene: TRBJ1-1
clone size: few
V gene: TRBV5-4
CDR3 length: 13
CDR3 DNA: TGTGCCAGCGGGCACTCCATGAACACTGAAGCTTTCTTT
CDR3 protein: CASGHSMNTEAFF

D gene: TRBD1
J gene: TRBJ2-7
clone size: -
V gene: TRBV27
CDR3 length: 12
CDR3 DNA: TGTGCCAGCAGTGCGCCCAAACAGGGGGTGTACTTC
CDR3 protein: CASSAPKQGVYF

D gene: -
J gene: TRBJ1-4
clone size: few
V gene: TRBV2
CDR3 length: 16
CDR3 DNA: TGTGCCAGCAGTGAAGCGCAACTGAGTCATCTTGAAAAACTGTTTTTT
CDR3 protein: CASSEAQLSHLEKLFF

D gene: -
J gene: TRBJ2-7
clone size: few
V gene: TRBV14
CDR3 length: 20
CDR3 DNA: TGTGCCAGCAGCCAAGATCTAAGTCTCCCTCAGGGAGGAGGATCCTACGAGCAGTACTTC
CDR3 protein: CASSQDLSLPQGGGSYEQYF

D gene: -
J gene: TRBJ2-1
clone size: -
V gene: TRBV4-3
CDR3 length: 17
CDR3 DNA: TGCGCCAGCAGCCAAGGTCTCGAGCGGGCACCCTACAATGAGCAGTTCTTC
CDR3 protein: CASSQGLERAPYNEQFF

D gene: TRBD1
J gene: TRBJ2-7
clone size: few
V gene: TRBV28
CDR3 length: 15
CDR3 DNA: TGTGCCAGCAGTCAATTGGGGGACAGGGTCTACGAGCAGTACTTC
CDR3 protein: CASSQLGDRVYEQYF

D gene: -
J gene: TRBJ1-3
clone size: -
V gene: TRBV11-2
CDR3 length: 17
CDR3 DNA: TGTGCCAGCAGCTTAGAGGCGGGGGGACGGTCTGGAAACACCATATATTTT
CDR3 protein: CASSLEAGGRSGNTIYF

D gene: TRBD1
J gene: TRBJ1-5
clone size: once
V gene: TRBV28
CDR3 length: 14
CDR3 DNA: TGTGCCAGCAGCCCCGGGACAGTTATTCAGCCCCAGCATTTT
CDR3 protein: CASSPGTVIQPQHF

D gene: -
J gene: TRBJ1-5
clone size: few
V gene: TRBV27
CDR3 length: 13
CDR3 DNA: TGTGCCAGCGTGGAGGATAGCAATCAGCCCCAGCATTTT
CDR3 protein: CASVEDSNQPQHF

D gene: -
J gene: TRBJ2-1
clone size: -
V gene: TRBV14
CDR3 length: 14
CDR3 DNA: TGTGCCAGCAGCCAAGATTTCGCCTACAATGAGCAGTTCTTC
CDR3 protein: CASSQDFAYNEQFF

D gene: -
J gene: TRBJ2-7
clone size: -
V gene: TRBV7-9
CDR3 length: 17
CDR3 DNA: TGTGCCAGCATGGGGCCCACGGGGGTTCCCCCTCATCGGGAGCAGTACTTC
CDR3 protein: CASMGPTGVPPHREQYF

D gene: -
J gene: TRBJ2-3
clone size: -
V gene: TRBV30
CDR3 length: 12
CDR3 DNA: TGTGCCTGGACCGGGGGCACAGATACGCAGTATTTT
CDR3 protein: CAWTGGTDTQYF

D gene: -
J gene: TRBJ2-3
clone size: -
V gene: TRBV4-2
CDR3 length: 14
CDR3 DNA: TGTGCCAGCAGCCATCCCGAACTCGGTGATACGCAGTATTTT
CDR3 protein: CASSHPELGDTQYF

D gene: -
J gene: TRBJ2-2
clone size: few
V gene: TRBV4-3
CDR3 length: 13
CDR3 DNA: TGCGCCAGCGGACAGAAGGTGGCCGGGGAGCTGTTTTTT
CDR3 protein: CASGQKVAGELFF

D gene: -
J gene: TRBJ1-2
clone size: -
V gene: TRBV4-1
CDR3 length: 16
CDR3 DNA: TGCGCCAGCAGCCAATCCAGGATCCGCTTCAGGGATGGCTACACCTTC
CDR3 protein: CASSQSRIRFRDGYTF

D gene: -
J gene: TRBJ2-5
clone size: -
V gene: TRBV10-2
CDR3 length: 14
CDR3 DNA: TGCGCCAGCAGCGCGGGCAGGGGTTCAGAGACCCAGTACTTC
CDR3 protein: CASSAGRGSETQYF

D gene: TRBD2
J gene: TRBJ2-3
clone size: few
V gene: TRBV5-6
CDR3 length: 15
CDR3 DNA: TGTGCCAGCAGCTTGAAGGCGGGAGTGACAGATACGCAGTATTTT
CDR3 protein: CASSLKAGVTDTQYF

D gene: TRBD2
J gene: TRBJ2-7
clone size: -
V gene: TRBV2
CDR3 length: 15
CDR3 DNA: TGTGCCAGCGGGCGAAGCGAGCGGGAGAGCTACGAGCAGTACTTC
CDR3 protein: CASGRSERESYEQYF

D gene: TRBD1
J gene: TRBJ1-2
clone size: -
V gene: TRBV9
CDR3 length: 13
CDR3 DNA: TGTGCCAGCAGCCCAGGGACAGGGCAGGGCTACACCTTC
CDR3 protein: CASSPGTGQGYTF

D gene: TRBD2
J gene: TRBJ2-1
clone size: -
V gene: TRBV6-1
CDR3 length: 19
CDR3 DNA: TGTGCCAGCAGTGAAGCGGTTAGCGGGGGCATAGGGGTCTACAATGAGCAGTTCTTC
CDR3 protein: CASSEAVSGGIGVYNEQFF

D gene: -
J gene: TRBJ2-4
clone size: -
V gene: TRBV29-1
CDR3 length: 17
CDR3 DNA: TGCAGCGTTGGGACGACGCCAGGGAACTTAGCCAAAAACATTCAGTACTTC
CDR3 protein: CSVGTTPGNLAKNIQYF

D gene: TRBD1
J gene: TRBJ2-1
clone size: -
V gene: TRBV27
CDR3 length: 18
CDR3 DNA: TGTGCCAGCAGTTTATCGACTCCGGACAGGGAAGCCTACAATGAGCAGTTCTTC
CDR3 protein: CASSLSTPDREAYNEQFF

D gene: -
J gene: TRBJ2-5
clone size: -
V gene: TRBV10-2
CDR3 length: 13
CDR3 DNA: TGCGCCAGCAGTCGGGACACCCAAGAGACCCAGTACTTC
CDR3 protein: CASSRDTQETQYF

D gene: -
J gene: TRBJ2-5
clone size: few
V gene: TRBV5-1
CDR3 length: 13
CDR3 DNA: TGCGCCAGCACCCTGGGACAACAAGAGACCCAGTACTTC
CDR3 protein: CASTLGQQETQYF

D gene: -
J gene: TRBJ2-3
clone size: -
V gene: TRBV5-6
CDR3 length: 15
CDR3 DNA: TGTGCCAGCAGCCCTGACAGAAACAAAATAGATACGCAGTATTTT
CDR3 protein: CASSPDRNKIDTQYF

D gene: TRBD2
J gene: TRBJ2-7
clone size: -
V gene: TRBV27
CDR3 length: 15
CDR3 DNA: TGTGCCAGCAGTTTATCACTAGCGGGAGCCTACGAGCAGTACTTC
CDR3 protein: CASSLSLAGAYEQYF

D gene: -
J gene: TRBJ2-7
clone size: few
V gene: TRBV15
CDR3 length: 14
CDR3 DNA: TGTGCCACCAGCAGAGTCCCCAGAGGATACGAGCAGTACTTC
CDR3 protein: CATSRVPRGYEQYF

D gene: -
J gene: TRBJ2-3
clone size: -
V gene: TRBV5-4
CDR3 length: 16
CDR3 DNA: TGTGCCAGCAGCTTGGAGTCTAGCGAAAACACAGATACGCAGTATTTT
CDR3 protein: CASSLESSENTDTQYF

D gene: -
J gene: TRBJ2-1
clone size: once
V gene: TRBV5-1
CDR3 length: 12
CDR3 DNA: TGCGCCAGCAGCCGATCTCAGAATGAGCAGTTCTTC
CDR3 protein: CASSRSQNEQFF

D gene: -
J gene: TRBJ1-4
clone size: few
V gene: TRBV10-3
CDR3 length: 14
CDR3 DNA: TGTGCCATCAGTAACCATGCGACTAATGAAAAACTGTTTTTT
CDR3 protein: CAISNHATNEKLFF

D gene: TRBD1
J gene: TRBJ2-7
clone size: -
V gene: TRBV5-6
CDR3 length: 16
CDR3 DNA: TGTGCCAGCAGCTCGTCGGACGGGACAGGGGTCTACGAGCAGTACTTC
CDR3 protein: CASSSSDGTGVYEQYF

D gene: -
J gene: TRBJ1-1
clone size: -
V gene: TRBV14
CDR3 length: 15
CDR3 DNA: TGTGCCAGCAGCCCGGGACAAGGATTGAACACTGAAGCTTTCTTT
CDR3 protein: CASSPGQGLNTEAFF

D gene: -
J gene: TRBJ1-1
clone size: -
V gene: TRBV6-5
CDR3 length: 14
CDR3 DNA: TGTGCCAGCAGTGAAAGTCTCGGGGGCACTGAAGCTTTCTTT
CDR3 protein: CASSESLGGTEAFF

D gene: TRBD1
J gene: TRBJ1-2
clone size: once
V gene: TRBV7-9
CDR3 length: 17
CDR3 DNA: TGTGCCAGCAGCTTAGCGCTTCGGGGGCAGGGGGGACCGGCCCACACCTTC
CDR3 protein: CASSLALRGQGGPAHTF

D gene: TRBD1
J gene: TRBJ2-2
clone size: few
V gene: TRBV5-1
CDR3 length: 17
CDR3 DNA: TGCGCCAGCAGCCAAAGGGACAGGGCTGTTCGTACCGGGGAGCTGTTTTTT
CDR3 protein: CASSQRDRAVRTGELFF

D gene: -
J gene: TRBJ1-2
clone size: -
V gene: TRBV4-3
CDR3 length: 13
CDR3 DNA: TGCGCCAGCAGCCAAGTCGGAGGGGATGGCTACACCTTC
CDR3 protein: CASSQVGGDGYTF

D gene: -
J gene: TRBJ2-2
clone size: -
V gene: TRBV6-4
CDR3 length: 12
CDR3 DNA: TGTGCCAGCAGTGACGGAGCCGGGGAGCTGTTTTTT
CDR3 protein: CASSDGAGELFF

D gene: TRBD1
J gene: TRBJ1-5
clone size: -
V gene: TRBV10-3
CDR3 length: 13
CDR3 DNA: TGTGCCATTCAAGGACAGGGAATTTGGCCCCAGCATTTT
CDR3 protein: CAIQGQGIWPQHF

D gene: -
J gene: TRBJ2-7
clone size: -
V gene: TRBV11-2
CDR3 length: 15
CDR3 DNA: TGTGCCAGCAGCAGATCGGGGAGGAGCTCCTACGAGCAGTACTTC
CDR3 protein: CASSRSGRSSYEQYF

D gene: -
J gene: TRBJ2-2
clone size: -
V gene: TRBV30
CDR3 length: 14
CDR3 DNA: TGTGCCTGGAGTGTAAGAGGGAGCACCGGGGAGCTGTTTTTT
CDR3 protein: CAWSVRGSTGELFF

D gene: -
J gene: TRBJ2-7
clone size: -
V gene: TRBV29-1
CDR3 length: 12
CDR3 DNA: TGCAGCGTTGAAAGGACGGAGGGGGAGCAGTACTTC
CDR3 protein: CSVERTEGEQYF

D gene: TRBD1
J gene: TRBJ2-7
clone size: -
V gene: TRBV19
CDR3 length: 15
CDR3 DNA: TGTGCCAGTCGCCCCCGGGACAGGATTTTCTACGAGCAGTACTTC
CDR3 protein: CASRPRDRIFYEQYF

D gene: -
J gene: TRBJ2-7
clone size: few
V gene: TRBV5-6
CDR3 length: 14
CDR3 DNA: TGTGCCAGCAGCTTCGTAAGGAGCTCCTACGAGCAGTACTTC
CDR3 protein: CASSFVRSSYEQYF

D gene: TRBD2
J gene: TRBJ2-3
clone size: once
V gene: TRBV11-1
CDR3 length: 18
CDR3 DNA: TGTGCCAGCAGCCCCCGGACTAGCGGAGGGATTAACACAGATACGCAGTATTTT
CDR3 protein: CASSPRTSGGINTDTQYF

D gene: -
J gene: TRBJ1-3
clone size: -
V gene: TRBV14
CDR3 length: 17
CDR3 DNA: TGTGCCAGCAGCCAAGAGAGGCTAAGGGGCCAACGAAACACCATATATTTT
CDR3 protein: CASSQERLRGQRNTIYF

D gene: -
J gene: TRBJ2-7
clone size: few
V gene: TRBV19
CDR3 length: 16
CDR3 DNA: TGTGCCAGTAGTCCTACCCCCGGGAACCGACCCTACGAGCAGTACTTC
CDR3 protein: CASSPTPGNRPYEQYF

D gene: TRBD2
J gene: TRBJ2-7
clone size: -
V gene: TRBV29-1
CDR3 length: 15
CDR3 DNA: TGCAGCGTTGAATCGGTTAGCGGGATTTTTAGCGAGCAGTACTTC
CDR3 protein: CSVESVSGIFSEQYF

D gene: TRBD2
J gene: TRBJ2-1
clone size: -
V gene: TRBV6-6
CDR3 length: 16
CDR3 DNA: TGTGCCAGCAGCCCACGAGGCGGGAGCTCCTACAATGAGCAGTTCTTC
CDR3 protein: CASSPRGGSSYNEQFF

D gene: TRBD1
J gene: TRBJ1-1
clone size: -
V gene: TRBV27
CDR3 length: 14
CDR3 DNA: TGTGCCAGCAGTTCCAGGGGGAAGGACACTGAAGCTTTCTTT
CDR3 protein: CASSSRGKDTEAFF

D gene: TRBD2
J gene: TRBJ2-2
clone size: -
V gene: TRBV27
CDR3 length: 15
CDR3 DNA: TGTGCCAGCAGTTCGCGGGAGGGGAACACCGGGGAGCTGTTTTTT
CDR3 protein: CASSSREGNTGELFF